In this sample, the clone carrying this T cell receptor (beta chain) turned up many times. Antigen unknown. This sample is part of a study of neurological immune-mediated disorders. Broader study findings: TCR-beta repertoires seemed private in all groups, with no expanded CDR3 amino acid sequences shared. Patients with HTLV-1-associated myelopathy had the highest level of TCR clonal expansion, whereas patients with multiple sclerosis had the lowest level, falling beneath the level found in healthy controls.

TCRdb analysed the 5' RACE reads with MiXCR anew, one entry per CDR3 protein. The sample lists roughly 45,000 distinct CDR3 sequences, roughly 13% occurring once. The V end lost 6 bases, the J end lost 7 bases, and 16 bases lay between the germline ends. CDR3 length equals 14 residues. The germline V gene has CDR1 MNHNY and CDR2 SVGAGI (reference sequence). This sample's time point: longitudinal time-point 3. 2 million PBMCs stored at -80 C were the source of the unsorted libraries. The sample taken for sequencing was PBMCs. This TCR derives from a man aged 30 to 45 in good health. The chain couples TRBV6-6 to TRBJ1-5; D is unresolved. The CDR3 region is CASSPGLTRQPQHF. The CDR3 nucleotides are TGTGCCAGCAGCCCCGGGCTAACGCGGCAGCCCCAGCATTTT.